This entry is about one TCR beta chain. Germline CDR1 reads LNHDA; CDR2 reads SQIVND (reference sequence). Unmatched junction bases numbered 7, after V lost 6 bases and J lost 7 bases. CDR3 length: 15 residues. The data were produced by immunoSEQ multiplex PCR, yet TCRdb's version contains in-frame clones alone and is incomplete. Here the sample spans 20,000 or so clones, 85% to 90% being singletons. The data were obtained in a study of control samples from healthy donors and cancer patients. The V call is TRBV19, the J call TRBJ2-2; 11 bases match TRBD2. This receptor was identified in a man aged 60-69 years with head and neck cancer. Material: PBMCs. The CDR3 DNA is TGTGCCAGTAGCCGTAGCGGGAGGGCGAGCGGGGAGCTGTTTTTT. Amino acid sequence: CASSRSGRASGELFF.